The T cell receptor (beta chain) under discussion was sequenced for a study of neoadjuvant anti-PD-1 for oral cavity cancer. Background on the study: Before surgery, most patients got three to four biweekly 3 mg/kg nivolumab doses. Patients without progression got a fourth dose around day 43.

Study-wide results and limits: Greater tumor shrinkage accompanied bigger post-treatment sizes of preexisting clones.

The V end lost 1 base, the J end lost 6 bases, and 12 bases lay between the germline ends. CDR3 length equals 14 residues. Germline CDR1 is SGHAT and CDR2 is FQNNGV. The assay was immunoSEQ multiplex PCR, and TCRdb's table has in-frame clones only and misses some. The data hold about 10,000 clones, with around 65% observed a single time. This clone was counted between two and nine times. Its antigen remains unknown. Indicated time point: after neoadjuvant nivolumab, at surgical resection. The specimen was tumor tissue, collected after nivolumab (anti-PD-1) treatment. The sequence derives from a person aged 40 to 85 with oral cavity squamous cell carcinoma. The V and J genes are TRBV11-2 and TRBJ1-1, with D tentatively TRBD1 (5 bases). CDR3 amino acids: CASSLAGLGAEAFF. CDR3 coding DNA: TGTGCCAGCAGCTTAGCAGGGTTGGGGGCTGAAGCTTTCTTT.